These 17 T cell receptor beta chains were all obtained from the same sample, sequenced in a study of CD8+CD57+ T cells in acquired aplastic anemia. Flow cytometry had shown expanded CD8+CD57+ cells in the patients chosen for sequencing. Genomic DNA served as template for TCR beta VDJ and CDR3 profiling. TCRdb reanalysed the reads using MiXCR and keeps one entry per CDR3 protein. Of roughly 250,000 distinct CDR3 sequences listed, around 43% are singletons. Material for sequencing was sorted CD4+, CD8+, or CD8+CD57+ T cells (not recorded which) from PBMCs. These receptors were taken from a human donor with aplastic anemia.

This clonotype was observed at least ten times. The chain's CDR3 is CSVGDRTYNEQFF. CDR3 bases: TGCAGCGTTGGGGACAGAACCTACAATGAGCAGTTCTTC. The genes are TRBV29-1 and TRBJ2-1; 7 positions agree with TRBD1. J gave up 2 bases and V 4 bases, and 2 bases lay outside the gene matches. Germline-derived CDR1 and CDR2 are SQVTM and ANQGSEA. The CDR3 runs 13 residues.

As to this clonotype: The junction does not match germline at one end; this may be a read error. This chain connects TRBV27 to TRBJ1-1, with D maybe TRBD1 (6 bases). There are 17 residues in the CDR3. The germline CDR1 and CDR2 sequences are MNHEY and SMNVEV (reference sequence). CDR3 sequence (DNA): TGTGCCAGCGGTTTACTGAAAACAGGGAGTGTGAACACTGAAGCTTTCTTT. This encodes CASGLLKTGSVNTEAFF.

CDR3: CASSDSGFNYGYTF. The DNA of the CDR3 is TGTGCCAGCAGTGATTCGGGGTTTAACTATGGCTACACCTTC. The chain carries TRBV2 and TRBJ1-2; the D is unclear. The ends were cut back, 3 bases at V and 1 base at J, with 9 bases in the middle. The CDR3 has 14 amino acids. CDR1 SNHLY and CDR2 FYNNEI come from the germline V gene.

Points on this clonotype: This could be a read error, since a much larger clone is one nucleotide away. The V and J genes are TRBV9 and TRBJ1-2, with D possibly TRBD1 on 6 matching bases. Germline V CDR1 and CDR2: SGDLS, YYNGEE. The CDR3 is made up of 15 amino acids. The CDR3: CASGGPRGAYNGNTF. CDR3 sequence (DNA): TGTGCCAGCGGGGGCCCCCGGGGAGCTTACAATGGCAACACCTTC.

The CDR3 loop reads CASSQDRAGGRNEQFF. As DNA, the CDR3 is TGTGCCAGCAGCCAAGATCGAGCGGGAGGGCGGAATGAGCAGTTCTTC. The chain joins TRBV4-2 to TRBJ2-1; 10 positions match TRBD2. The CDR3 is 16 amino acids. V was clipped by 0 bases and J by 7 bases; unmatched bases: 6. CDR1 LGHNA and CDR2 YNFKEQ come from the germline V gene.

This clonotype was found a few times. V and J are TRBV30 and TRBJ1-1; D gene ambiguous. Germline CDR1 reads GTSNPN; CDR2 reads SVGIG (reference sequence). The CDR3 spans 12 residues. The V and J ends lost 6 bases and 4 bases respectively, with 12 bases between them. The chain's CDR3 is CACSHSSTEAFF. In DNA, the CDR3 is TGTGCCTGTTCTCATAGTTCCACTGAAGCTTTCTTT.

The chain recombines TRBV9 with TRBJ2-1; weak D call: TRBD1 (5 bases). V gave up 7 bases and J gave up 5 bases, with 13 bases separating them. CDR1 and CDR2 (germline): SGDLS, YYNGEE. CDR3 length equals 13 residues. The CDR3 DNA sequence: TGTGCCAGCTCTTCGAAGGGGCACAATGAGCAGTTCTTC. Protein sequence: CASSSKGHNEQFF.

This rearrangement joins TRBV24-1 to TRBJ2-7; the match to TRBD2 covers 7 bases. This CDR3 comprises 17 residues. Germline-derived CDR1 and CDR2 are KGHDR and SFDVKD. Trimming at V came to 4 bases and at J to 2 bases, leaving 13 bases not matched to a gene. CDR3 in DNA: TGTGCCACCAGTGACTCCGAGACTAGCCTGATCGCCTACGAGCAGTACTTC. This encodes CATSDSETSLIAYEQYF.

CDR3 DNA: TGCAGTGCTAGATCTAGCGGGGCTGACACCGGGGAGGGTGATGGCTACACCTTC. Translating gives CSARSSGADTGEGDGYTF. The chain couples TRBV20-1 to TRBJ1-2; maybe TRBD1 (5 bases). Germline V gives CDR1 DFQATT, CDR2 SNEGSKA (reference sequence). V gave up 2 bases and J gave up 6 bases, with 28 bases separating them. There are 18 residues in the CDR3.

This chain joins TRBV20-1 and TRBJ1-1; D is unclear. The CDR3 consists of 13 residues. Germline V lookup: CDR1 DFQATT, CDR2 SNEGSKA (reference sequence). Deletions cut 2 bases from V and 2 bases from J, with 9 bases between. In nucleotides, the CDR3 is TGCAGTGCTAGACCCGGGATTAACACTGAAGCTTTCTTT. Translation gives CSARPGINTEAFF.

The gene calls are TRBV9 and TRBJ2-5; D is ambiguous. V gave up 4 bases and J gave up 7 bases, with 8 bases separating them. Germline lookup yields CDR1 SGDLS and CDR2 YYNGEE. CDR3 length equals 11 residues. CDR3 sequence: CASSSGRTQYF. The CDR3 DNA reads as TGTGCCAGCAGCTCAGGACGGACCCAGTACTTC.

This clonotype has a handful of counts. V is TRBV20-1 and J is TRBJ2-7; D is possibly TRBD1 (5 bases). Germline V gene lookup returns CDR1 DFQATT and CDR2 SNEGSKA (reference sequence). Trimming took 4 bases from V and 2 from J, leaving 12 bases between them. The CDR3 loop spans 13 amino acids. The CDR3, as DNA: TGCAGTGCTACCCATCGACAGACCTACGAGCAGTACTTC. Protein sequence: CSATHRQTYEQYF.

In its sample, this clonotype was seen many times. This chain uses TRBV20-1 with TRBJ2-7, with unresolved D. The CDR3 is 11 amino acids. The germline V and J ends were trimmed by 5 bases and 6 bases, with 11 bases remaining between them. Germline V gene data show CDR1 as DFQATT and CDR2 as SNEGSKA (reference sequence). This CDR3 is CSAVEKGEQYF. CDR3 nucleotide sequence: TGCAGTGCTGTAGAGAAGGGCGAGCAGTACTTC.

Comments on this clonotype: This may be a read error, as it is one base from a much larger clone. This chain links TRBV9 with TRBJ1-1; tentatively, D is TRBD1 (6 bases). This CDR3 is built from 15 residues. V gave up 4 bases and J gave up 5 bases, with 18 bases separating them. CDR1 is SGDLS and CDR2 is YYNGEE in the germline V gene. CDR3 protein: CASSPSSRGATEAFF. CDR3 in DNA: TGTGCCAGCAGCCCCTCGTCCCGGGGGGCAACTGAAGCTTTCTTT. The variable domain in full, completed from reference TRBV9 and TRBJ1-1, reads DSGVTQTPKHLITATGQRVTLRCSPRSGDLSVYWYQQSLDQGLQFLIQYYNGEERAKGNILERFSAQQFPDLHSELNLSSLELGDSALYFCASSPSSRGATEAFFGQGTRLTVV.

The table lists this clonotype with many counts. This chain joins TRBV10-2 and TRBJ1-2, with D unresolved. The CDR3 extends over 18 amino acids. Trimming shortened V by 2 bases and J by 0 bases, and 19 bases separated the two germline ends. Looked up from germline, CDR1 is WSHSY and CDR2 is SAAADI. Written as DNA, the CDR3 is TGCGCCAGCAGTGAGAGGTCCCCAGGACCTTTAGCTAACTATGGCTACACCTTC. This codes for CASSERSPGPLANYGYTF.

This chain uses TRBV7-2 with TRBJ1-6; 7 bases agree with TRBD1. Germline CDR1 SGHTA, CDR2 FQGNSA. Trimming at V came to 4 bases and at J to 10 bases, leaving 10 bases not matched to a gene. This CDR3 contains 15 residues. The CDR3 region is CASSSNRGMGSPLHF. The CDR3 coding sequence is TGTGCCAGCAGCTCCAACAGGGGAATGGGGTCACCCCTCCACTTT.

V gene TRBV6-2 or TRBV6-3 combines with J gene TRBJ1-2; D ambiguous. This CDR3 spans 15 amino acids. With 2 bases removed from V and 4 bases from J, the gap between germline ends came to 14 bases. Germline CDR1 and CDR2: MNHEY and SVGEGT. The CDR3 here is CASSYAPRSSYGYTF. CDR3 DNA: TGTGCCAGCAGTTACGCCCCAAGGTCATCCTATGGCTACACCTTC.